These 24 T cell receptor beta chains originate from one sample sequenced in a study of T cell responses to AZD1222 COVID-19 vaccine. TCRdb's table, derived via immunoSEQ multiplex PCR, lists solely in-frame clones and lacks some. The table includes roughly 120,000 clones, 70% to 90% detected once. Here the sequenced sample was peripheral blood, taken 28 days after the second AZD1222 dose. Every receptor here comes from an adult who received the AZD1222 COVID-19 vaccine.

This rearrangement joins TRBV18 to TRBJ2-1; the D gene is possibly TRBD2 (6 bases). This CDR3 contains 15 residues. The germline gives CDR1 KGHSH, CDR2 LQKENI. V gave up 2 bases and J gave up 0 bases, with 8 bases separating them. CDR3 coding DNA: TGTGCCAGCTCACCATTGACTAGCTCCTACAATGAGCAGTTCTTC. Amino acid sequence: CASSPLTSSYNEQFF.

The chain recombines TRBV9 with TRBJ1-2; 9 bases match TRBD1. Trimming took 4 bases from V and 4 from J; bases not matched to a gene: 11. This CDR3 contains 16 residues. Germline V lookup: CDR1 SGDLS, CDR2 YYNGEE. The CDR3 coding sequence is TGTGCCAGCAGCAGAGGGACAGGGCCTATCCCCTATGGCTACACCTTC. This gives the protein CASSRGTGPIPYGYTF.

J is TRBJ1-1 and V is TRBV18; TRBD1 is a possible D gene (5 bases). The ends were cut back, 3 bases at V and 7 bases at J, with 18 bases in the middle. The CDR3 runs 15 residues. Germline V gene data show CDR1 as KGHSH and CDR2 as LQKENI. CDR3 residues: CASSPALARESEAFF. The CDR3 region has the DNA TGTGCCAGCTCACCTGCCCTGGCCAGGGAGAGTGAAGCTTTCTTT.

This rearrangement joins TRBV7-9 to TRBJ1-2, with 8 bases lining up with TRBD1. Germline loops: CDR1 SEHNR, CDR2 FQNEAQ (reference sequence). The CDR3 spans 15 residues. The ends lost 5 bases at V and 6 bases at J; junction bases unmatched: 11. CDR3 DNA sequence: TGTGCCAGCAGCCCCACCATGGACAGGGTACATGGCTACACCTTC. This translates into CASSPTMDRVHGYTF.

The rearrangement joins TRBV6-2 or TRBV6-3 to TRBJ2-1; D gene unclear. The CDR3 length is 16 residues. Germline V lookup: CDR1 MNHEY, CDR2 SVGEGT. V dropped 6 bases and J dropped 0 bases, with 15 bases sitting between them. This CDR3 is CASSVTTTSSYNEQFF. The DNA of the CDR3 is TGTGCCAGCAGCGTTACTACAACGAGCTCCTACAATGAGCAGTTCTTC.

The J gene is TRBJ2-6, the V gene TRBV12-3 or TRBV12-4; D call uncertain. The V end was cut by 8 bases, the J end by 4 bases, with 9 bases between. This CDR3 has 13 amino acids. CDR3 coding DNA: TGTGCCAGCTACAGTTCCGGGGCCAACGTCCTGACTTTC. Translation: CASYSSGANVLTF.

This clone is a singleton in its sample. The rearrangement links TRBV11-2 to TRBJ1-3, with D unclear. V lost 4 bases and J 4 bases, leaving 8 bases between the germline ends. CDR1 SGHAT and CDR2 FQNNGV come from the germline V gene. The CDR3 totals 13 residues. The CDR3 loop is CASSWMGGNTIYF. For the CDR3, the DNA is TGTGCCAGCAGCTGGATGGGGGGAAACACCATATATTTT.

CDR3 bases: TGTGCCAGCATGGGGGGGGCCGTTGATGAGCAGTTCTTC. Translated: CASMGGAVDEQFF. The chain links TRBV12-3 or TRBV12-4 to TRBJ2-1, with TRBD2 as a possible D gene (7 bases). This CDR3 spans 13 amino acids. Trimming took 7 bases from V and 8 from J, leaving 15 bases between them.

The chain uses TRBV9 and TRBJ2-2; D might be TRBD1 or TRBD2, each matching 5 bases. Trimming removed 0 bases from V and 4 bases from J, with 10 bases in between. Germline CDR1 and CDR2: SGDLS and YYNGEE. This CDR3 has 15 residues. CDR3 in DNA: TGTGCCAGCAGCGTAGGGGGGAGAGGCACCGGGGAGCTGTTTTTT. It yields the protein CASSVGGRGTGELFF.

In DNA form, the CDR3 reads TGTGCCAGCAGCGCCGGGACTCTAGATACGCAGTATTTT. It codes for CASSAGTLDTQYF. This rearrangement joins TRBV7-6 to TRBJ2-3; D perhaps matches TRBD2 (6 bases). The CDR3 consists of 13 residues. V was trimmed by 5 bases and J by 5 bases, leaving 11 bases between them. Germline CDR1 reads SGHVS; CDR2 reads FNYEAQ.

V usage is TRBV4-1 and J usage is TRBJ2-3, with 7 nucleotides matching TRBD1. Germline CDR1 MGHRA, CDR2 YSYEKL. With 0 bases clipped from V and 3 bases from J, the junction kept 3 bases outside the gene matches. The CDR3 runs 15 residues. The CDR3 DNA reads as TGCGCCAGCAGCCAAGATTCCAGGGGGACAGATACGCAGTATTTT. This translates into CASSQDSRGTDTQYF.

The chain uses TRBV19 and TRBJ1-6; 9 bases agree with TRBD1. Trimming at V came to 7 bases and at J to 10 bases, leaving 14 bases not matched to a gene. Germline assignment: CDR1 LNHDA and CDR2 SQIVND (reference sequence). This CDR3 is 16 amino acids long. The CDR3 sequence is CASTQQGALLGSPLHF. CDR3 DNA sequence: TGTGCCAGTACTCAACAGGGGGCGTTGCTCGGGTCACCCCTCCACTTT. Filled out from reference TRBV19 and TRBJ1-6, the complete variable domain reads DGGITQSPKYLFRKEGQNVTLSCEQNLNHDAMYWYRQDPGQGLRLIYYSQIVNDFQKGDIAEGYSVSREKKESFPLTVTSAQKNPTAFYLCASTQQGALLGSPLHFGNGTRLTVT.

This clone is a singleton in its sample. V usage is TRBV4-3 and J usage is TRBJ1-6; 10 nucleotides match TRBD1. CDR3 length equals 15 residues. Germline V CDR1 and CDR2: LGHNA, YSLEER. V shed 4 bases, J shed 9 bases, and the junction held 6 bases outside the gene matches. The CDR3 DNA follows: TGCGCCAGCAGCCGGTCCCGGGACAGGGGTTCACCCCTCCACTTT. It specifies CASSRSRDRGSPLHF.

This rearrangement joins TRBV6-6 to TRBJ2-1; D is perhaps TRBD2 (6 bases). Trimming took 7 bases from V and 1 from J, leaving 11 bases between them. The CDR3 runs to 14 residues. The germline V gene has CDR1 MNHNY and CDR2 SVGAGI (reference sequence). The CDR3 sequence: CASTLGTSYNEQFF. The CDR3 DNA is TGTGCCAGCACCCTCGGGACTTCCTACAATGAGCAGTTCTTC.

This CDR3 is CASSISGHTYTNYGYTF. DNA for the CDR3: TGTGCCAGTAGTATATCCGGACACACCTACACTAACTATGGCTACACCTTC. The rearrangement links TRBV19 to TRBJ1-2; D perhaps matches TRBD1 (5 bases). V lost 2 bases to trimming and J lost 0 bases, with 16 bases between them. The CDR3 sequence is 17 residues long. Germline CDR1 LNHDA, CDR2 SQIVND (reference sequence).

The genes are TRBV29-1 and TRBJ2-1; D is unresolved. CDR1 SQVTM and CDR2 ANQGSEA come from the germline V gene. The CDR3 spans 10 residues. Trimming took off 7 bases at V and 7 bases at J, with 8 bases between the two ends. The CDR3 region is CSAQPNEQFF. The CDR3 DNA reads TGCAGCGCCCAGCCTAATGAGCAGTTCTTC.

The V gene is TRBV27, the J gene TRBJ1-5; no clear D. This CDR3 is 14 amino acids long. Germline assignment: CDR1 MNHEY and CDR2 SMNVEV (reference sequence). Between the trimmed V and J ends, which lost 0 bases and 0 bases, there was a span of 3 bases. The CDR3 region is CASSLSYSNQPQHF. CDR3 DNA: TGTGCCAGCAGTTTATCGTATAGCAATCAGCCCCAGCATTTT.

The chain is built from TRBV4-3 and TRBJ1-2, with D maybe TRBD1 (5 bases). The CDR3 totals 15 residues. Trimming removed 0 bases from V and 3 bases from J, with 11 bases in between. Germline CDR1 and CDR2: LGHNA and YSLEER. For the CDR3, the DNA is TGCGCCAGCAGCCAAGATCCGGGGCCGGACTATGGCTACACCTTC. The encoded protein is CASSQDPGPDYGYTF.

The CDR3 DNA is TGTGCCAGCAGTTTTAATGGCAATCAGCCCCAGCATTTT. Translation gives CASSFNGNQPQHF. The J gene is TRBJ1-5, the V gene TRBV12-3 or TRBV12-4, with D hard to call. The V end lost 3 bases, the J end lost 2 bases, and 5 bases lay between the germline ends. The CDR3 contains 13 residues.

This chain links TRBV5-1 with TRBJ2-2; no clear D gene. With 0 bases removed from V and 4 bases from J, the gap between germline ends came to 4 bases. Germline lookup yields CDR1 SGHRS and CDR2 YFSETQ. The CDR3 is 13 residues long. The CDR3 bases are TGCGCCAGCAGCTTGGACGTCACCGGGGAGCTGTTTTTT. Protein sequence: CASSLDVTGELFF. The full variable domain, its missing parts supplied by reference TRBV5-1 and TRBJ2-2, is KAGVTQTPRYLIKTRGQQVTLSCSPISGHRSVSWYQQTPGQGLQFLFEYFSETQRNKGNFPGRFSGRQFSNSRSEMNVSTLELGDSALYLCASSLDVTGELFFGEGSRLTVL.

The rearrangement links TRBV4-3 to TRBJ1-2; a weak D match, TRBD1 (5 bases). Germline lookup yields CDR1 LGHNA and CDR2 YSLEER. The CDR3 length is 15 residues. The V and J ends lost 2 bases and 4 bases respectively, with 14 bases between them. This CDR3 reads CASSQSPQGSYGYTF. CDR3 nucleotides: TGCGCCAGCAGCCAAAGCCCCCAGGGTAGCTATGGCTACACCTTC.

V usage is TRBV12-3 or TRBV12-4 and J usage is TRBJ2-1; D gene ambiguous. The CDR3 loop spans 12 amino acids. Trimming left V 1 base short and J 4 bases short, with 2 bases between. The CDR3 is CASSLGYNEQFF. CDR3 nucleotide sequence: TGTGCCAGCAGTTTAGGATACAATGAGCAGTTCTTC.

CDR3 sequence reads: CASRETENTEAFF. The CDR3 DNA follows: TGTGCCAGCAGGGAAACAGAGAACACTGAAGCTTTCTTT. The rearrangement uses TRBV2 and TRBJ1-1, with D unclear. Germline V lookup: CDR1 SNHLY, CDR2 FYNNEI. Trimming took 6 bases from V and 1 from J, leaving 9 bases between them. The CDR3 is 13 residues long.

The rearrangement uses TRBV18 and TRBJ1-6; 7 bases map to TRBD1. The CDR3 contains 14 residues. Germline CDR1 reads KGHSH; CDR2 reads LQKENI. Germline trimming cut 2 bases from V and 12 bases from J; bases unmatched to any gene: 7. CDR3: CASSPGTEHQPLHF. CDR3 coding DNA: TGTGCCAGCTCACCAGGGACAGAACACCAACCCCTCCACTTT.